This T cell receptor (beta chain) came from a study of memory CD4+ T cells and cytomegalovirus serostatus. Study-wide results and limits: Each of approximately 63 CMV-associated TCRbeta sequences occurred in one to five individuals.

The table came from immunoSEQ multiplex PCR; TCRdb's copy has only in-frame clones and leaves some out. The sample yields about 60,000 clones, more than 70% seen once. Single viable CD3+CD4+CD8-CD45RO+ cells were sorted as the memory CD4+ T cells. Per the germline V gene, CDR1 is SGHTA and CDR2 is FQGTGA. The CDR3 consists of 14 residues. Trimming shortened V by 2 bases and J by 6 bases, and 10 bases separated the two germline ends. Concerning this clone itself: What it binds is not known.

The rearrangement links TRBV7-3 to TRBJ2-2; tentative D call: TRBD2 (5 bases). The sequenced sample consisted of memory CD4+ T cells from blood. This TCR was sampled from an adult in good health and CMV-seronegative. Some clones in this sample may be carry-over from other donors' samples. The CDR3 is CASSLVTGSGELFF. In DNA, the CDR3 is TGTGCCAGCAGCTTAGTTACGGGGTCCGGGGAGCTGTTTTTT.